Sequencing of this T cell receptor (beta chain) was carried out in a study of Ad26.COV2.S vaccination and SARS-CoV-2 variants. Study observations and caveats: The TCR breadth and depth analyses may have produced an underestimate of total T cell responses. Breadth of non-spike TCRs did not differ between vaccinees and placebo recipients.

Concerning this clone: Its specificity is unknown.

TCRdb's table, derived via immunoSEQ multiplex PCR, lists solely in-frame clones and lacks some. The sample lists about 350,000 clones; about 90% were seen once. Germline-derived CDR1 and CDR2 are SQVTM and ANQGSEA. The CDR3 totals 13 residues. The ends were cut back, 3 bases at V and 7 bases at J, with 13 bases in the middle. This clonotype originated in a human donor who had recovered from COVID-19. The V and J genes are TRBV29-1 and TRBJ2-1; D possibly corresponds to TRBD1 (5 bases). This material consisted of peripheral blood, taken after recovery from COVID-19. CDR3 DNA: TGCAGCGTTGATAGGGGTATGGTGAATGAGCAGTTCTTC. The encoded protein is CSVDRGMVNEQFF.